Listed below are T cell receptor beta chains from one sample, sequenced in a study of T cells after yellow fever vaccination. MiXCR, applied by TCRdb to the 5' RACE reads, yields one record per CDR3 protein. This repertoire shows 400,000 or so distinct CDR3 sequences, 18% found once; its top ten account for 15% to 20%. The sequences come from PBMCs, collected before the yellow fever booster vaccination. Receptors were obtained from a man younger than 35 who received the YFV17D yellow fever vaccine. Each CDR3 is given with its conserved first and last residue. D genes are given only for firm matches. A row's size may be missing; if present it is once, few, many or a size class.

cdr3_aa	cdr3_nt	clone_size	d_call	v_call	cdr3_length	j_call
CASSQGQGVWTQYF	TGTGCCAGCAGCCAAGGACAGGGGGTTTGGACCCAGTACTTC	few	TRBD1	TRBV7-2	14	TRBJ2-5
CSVSGTSGLNNEQFF	TGCAGCGTTAGCGGGACTAGCGGCTTGAACAATGAGCAGTTCTTC	many	TRBD2	TRBV29-1	15	TRBJ2-1
CASSQGASGGGYEQYF	TGCGCCAGCAGCCAAGGCGCTAGCGGGGGAGGCTACGAGCAGTACTTC	.	TRBD2	TRBV4-3	16	TRBJ2-7
CSAPVRGEKLFF	TGCAGTGCCCCGGTGCGGGGAGAAAAACTGTTTTTT	few	.	TRBV20-1	12	TRBJ1-4
CASSYGSSQETQYF	TGTGCCAGCAGTTACGGGAGCAGCCAAGAGACCCAGTACTTC	.	.	TRBV6-2/TRBV6-3	14	TRBJ2-5
CASTSRSRGRETQYF	TGTGCCAGCACCAGTCGGTCCCGAGGTCGAGAGACCCAGTACTTC	few	.	TRBV6-5	15	TRBJ2-5
CASSFLTGGGGELFF	TGTGCCAGCAGTTTTTTGACAGGGGGCGGGGGGGAGCTGTTTTTT	.	TRBD1	TRBV6-5	15	TRBJ2-2
CASSSRLASSTDTQYF	TGTGCCAGCAGCTCTAGACTAGCGTCTAGCACAGATACGCAGTATTTT	few	TRBD2	TRBV7-9	16	TRBJ2-3
CASSYGRVGTQYF	TGTGCCAGCAGTTACGGTCGGGTGGGGACGCAGTATTTT	few	.	TRBV6-2/TRBV6-3	13	TRBJ2-3
CATSRDPLVTGKKFF	TGTGCCACCAGCAGAGATCCCCTTGTGACAGGGAAGAAGTTCTTC	few	TRBD1	TRBV15	15	TRBJ2-1
CASRRGSGGDDYNSPLHF	TGCGCCAGCAGAAGAGGGTCGGGAGGGGACGATTATAATTCACCCCTCCACTTT	few	.	TRBV5-1	18	TRBJ1-6
CSAGTGVYEQYF	TGCAGCGCGGGGACAGGTGTTTACGAGCAGTACTTC	many	TRBD1	TRBV29-1	12	TRBJ2-7
CASSLEGAGNQPQHF	TGTGCCAGCAGCCTTGAGGGGGCCGGCAATCAGCCCCAGCATTTT	once	TRBD1	TRBV12-3/TRBV12-4	15	TRBJ1-5
CSAANVGGKQNTEAFF	TGCAGTGCCGCTAACGTGGGGGGTAAACAGAACACTGAAGCTTTCTTT	.	.	TRBV20-1	16	TRBJ1-1
CASSIGTSKVETQYF	TGTGCCAGCAGCATTGGGACTAGCAAGGTCGAGACCCAGTACTTC	.	TRBD2	TRBV7-2	15	TRBJ2-5
CASSEMVNYGYTF	TGTGCCAGCAGTGAAATGGTGAACTATGGCTACACCTTC	few	.	TRBV2	13	TRBJ1-2
CASSASGTPLGAYEQYF	TGCGCCAGCAGCGCAAGCGGGACACCACTTGGGGCCTACGAGCAGTACTTC	few	.	TRBV4-3	17	TRBJ2-7
CASSSIVSKSYGYTF	TGTGCCAGCAGTTCCATCGTGTCGAAGTCCTATGGCTACACCTTC	.	.	TRBV12-3/TRBV12-4	15	TRBJ1-2
CASSPSGTGISGELFF	TGTGCCAGCAGCCCCTCCGGGACAGGGATCTCCGGGGAGCTGTTTTTT	few	TRBD1	TRBV9	16	TRBJ2-2
CASSAGLTQYTDTQYF	TGTGCCAGCAGCGCCGGACTTACTCAATACACAGATACGCAGTATTTT	few	.	TRBV9	16	TRBJ2-3
CASRLRGDEQFF	TGTGCCAGCAGGCTAAGGGGTGATGAGCAGTTCTTC	few	.	TRBV3-1	12	TRBJ2-1
CASSNRGQGDGYGYTF	TGCGCCAGCAGCAATAGAGGTCAGGGGGACGGCTATGGCTACACCTTC	.	TRBD1	TRBV5-1	16	TRBJ1-2
CASSLVPRRANTDTQYF	TGTGCCAGCAGCTTAGTTCCGCGCAGGGCTAACACAGATACGCAGTATTTT	once	.	TRBV7-9	17	TRBJ2-3
CASSQRTGGGEKLFF	TGTGCCAGCAGCCAGAGGACAGGGGGCGGAGAAAAACTGTTTTTT	.	TRBD1	TRBV4-2	15	TRBJ1-4
CASSLGREQFF	TGCGCCAGCAGCCTAGGTCGAGAGCAGTTCTTC	few	.	TRBV4-3	11	TRBJ2-1
CSVDLGRSTDTQYF	TGCAGCGTTGACTTGGGACGGAGCACAGATACGCAGTATTTT	.	.	TRBV29-1	14	TRBJ2-3
CSARAQSSYNEQFF	TGCAGTGCTCGCGCACAGAGCTCCTACAATGAGCAGTTCTTC	few	.	TRBV20-1	14	TRBJ2-1
CAISTGSGANVLTF	TGTGCCATCAGCACAGGATCTGGGGCCAACGTCCTGACTTTC	.	.	TRBV10-3	14	TRBJ2-6
CANAPASRGSPLHF	TGTGCCAACGCCCCTGCTTCACGCGGTTCACCCCTCCACTTT	few	.	TRBV10-3	14	TRBJ1-6
CASSRVGLAGTEEETQYF	TGTGCCAGCAGTAGAGTGGGGTTAGCGGGGACCGAGGAGGAGACCCAGTACTTC	few	TRBD2	TRBV12-3/TRBV12-4	18	TRBJ2-5
CASSLQGIEQPQHF	TGTGCCAGCAGCCTGCAGGGAATTGAACAGCCCCAGCATTTT	few	.	TRBV12-3/TRBV12-4	14	TRBJ1-5
CASSLGTASEKLFF	TGTGCCAGCAGCCTCGGGACGGCGAGTGAAAAACTGTTTTTT	.	.	TRBV7-2	14	TRBJ1-4
CATSREGNQPQHF	TGTGCCACCAGCAGAGAGGGGAATCAGCCCCAGCATTTT	many	.	TRBV15	13	TRBJ1-5
CASSRDGYQPQHF	TGTGCCAGCAGCAGGGACGGATATCAGCCCCAGCATTTT	.	.	TRBV6-5	13	TRBJ1-5
CSARPPNPQDYGYTF	TGCAGTGCTAGACCTCCGAACCCCCAGGACTATGGCTACACCTTC	.	.	TRBV20-1	15	TRBJ1-2
CASSPRSSEQFF	TGTGCCAGCAGCCCTAGGAGTAGTGAGCAGTTCTTC	few	.	TRBV7-6	12	TRBJ2-1
CASRRGQGRGTGELFF	TGTGCCAGCAGAAGGGGACAGGGAAGGGGAACCGGGGAGCTGTTTTTT	few	TRBD1	TRBV12-3/TRBV12-4	16	TRBJ2-2
CASGQGGYPGTEAFF	TGTGCCAGCGGCCAAGGGGGGTACCCTGGCACTGAAGCTTTCTTT	few	.	TRBV25-1	15	TRBJ1-1
CSVDGVSWRGYSDTQYF	TGCAGCGTTGATGGGGTATCGTGGAGGGGCTATTCAGATACGCAGTATTTT	few	.	TRBV29-1	17	TRBJ2-3
CASSYRGLVSWSQYF	TGTGCCAGCAGCTACAGGGGGCTAGTGAGTTGGTCGCAGTATTTT	.	TRBD1	TRBV11-2	15	TRBJ2-3
CSAGVAGGRTDTQYF	TGCAGTGCTGGAGTAGCGGGGGGGCGCACAGATACGCAGTATTTT	few	TRBD2	TRBV20-1	15	TRBJ2-3
CASSIVPNTGELFF	TGTGCCAGCAGCATCGTTCCGAACACCGGGGAGCTGTTTTTT	.	.	TRBV7-9	14	TRBJ2-2
CASSGGQGRGPEAFF	TGCGCCAGCAGCGGCGGACAGGGTAGAGGTCCTGAAGCTTTCTTT	few	TRBD1	TRBV5-1	15	TRBJ1-1
CASSVRRGFGDEQYF	TGTGCCAGCAGCGTTAGACGGGGCTTTGGGGACGAGCAGTACTTC	few	.	TRBV7-9	15	TRBJ2-7
CASSAPGRVESEAFF	TGTGCCAGCAGTGCACCCGGCAGGGTCGAGAGTGAAGCTTTCTTT	once	.	TRBV6-1	15	TRBJ1-1
CASSPTGRSSYEQYF	TGTGCCAGCAGCCCTACGGGACGAAGCTCCTACGAGCAGTACTTC	few	.	TRBV5-6	15	TRBJ2-7
CASRRTGLSYEQYF	TGTGCCAGCAGGAGGACGGGCCTCTCCTACGAGCAGTACTTC	few	.	TRBV6-5	14	TRBJ2-7
CASRGPSANTGELFF	TGTGCCAGCAGGGGACCCAGCGCGAACACCGGGGAGCTGTTTTTT	.	.	TRBV12-3/TRBV12-4	15	TRBJ2-2
CASSLAGGMNTEAFF	TGCGCCAGCAGCTTGGCCGGGGGGATGAACACTGAAGCTTTCTTT	few	.	TRBV5-1	15	TRBJ1-1